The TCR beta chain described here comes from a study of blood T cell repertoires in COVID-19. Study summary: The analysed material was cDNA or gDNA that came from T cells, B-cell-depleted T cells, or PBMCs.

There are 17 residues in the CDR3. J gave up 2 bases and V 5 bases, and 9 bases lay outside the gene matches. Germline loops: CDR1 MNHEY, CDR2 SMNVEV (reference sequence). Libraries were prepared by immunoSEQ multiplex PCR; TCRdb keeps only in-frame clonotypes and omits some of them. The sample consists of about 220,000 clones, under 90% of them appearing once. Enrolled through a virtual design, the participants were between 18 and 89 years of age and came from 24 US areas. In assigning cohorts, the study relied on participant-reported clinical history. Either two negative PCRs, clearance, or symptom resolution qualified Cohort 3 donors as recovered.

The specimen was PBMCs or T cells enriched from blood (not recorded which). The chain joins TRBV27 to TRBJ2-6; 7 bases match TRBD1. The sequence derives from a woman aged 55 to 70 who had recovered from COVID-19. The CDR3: CASSRMPTGAGANVLTF. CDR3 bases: TGTGCCAGCAGTCGTATGCCCACAGGGGCTGGGGCCAACGTCCTGACTTTC.